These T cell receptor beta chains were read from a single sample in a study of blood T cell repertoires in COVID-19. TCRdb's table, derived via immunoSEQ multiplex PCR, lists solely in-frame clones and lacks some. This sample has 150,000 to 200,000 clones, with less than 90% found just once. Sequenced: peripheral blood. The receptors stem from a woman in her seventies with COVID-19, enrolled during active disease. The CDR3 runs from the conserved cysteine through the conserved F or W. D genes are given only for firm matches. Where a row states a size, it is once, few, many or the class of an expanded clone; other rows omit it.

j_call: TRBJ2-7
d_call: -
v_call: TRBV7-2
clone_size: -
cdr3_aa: CASSLGGGEQYF
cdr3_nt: TGTGCCAGCAGTCTAGGGGGTGGCGAGCAGTACTTC

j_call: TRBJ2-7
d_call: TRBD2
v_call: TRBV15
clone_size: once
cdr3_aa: CATSRVWTSGSNSYEQYF
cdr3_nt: TGTGCCACCAGCAGAGTTTGGACTAGCGGGAGTAATTCCTACGAGCAGTACTTC

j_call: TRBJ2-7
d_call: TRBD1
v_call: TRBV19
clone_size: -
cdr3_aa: CASSIRPGQGAYEQYF
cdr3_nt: TGTGCCAGTAGTATCCGTCCGGGACAGGGGGCTTACGAGCAGTACTTC

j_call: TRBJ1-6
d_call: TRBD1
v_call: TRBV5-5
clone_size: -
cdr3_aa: CASSGGTGYNSPLHF
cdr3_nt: TGTGCCAGCAGCGGGGGGACAGGCTATAATTCACCCCTCCACTTT

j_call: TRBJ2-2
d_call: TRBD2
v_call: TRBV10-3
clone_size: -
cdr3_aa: CAISGAASGISGELFF
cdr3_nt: TGTGCCATCAGTGGCGCGGCTAGCGGGATTTCTGGGGAGCTGTTTTTT

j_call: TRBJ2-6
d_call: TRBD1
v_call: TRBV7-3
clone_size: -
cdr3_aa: CASSPDRASVSGANVLTF
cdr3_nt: TGTGCCAGCAGCCCCGACAGGGCGTCTGTCTCTGGGGCCAACGTCCTGACTTTC

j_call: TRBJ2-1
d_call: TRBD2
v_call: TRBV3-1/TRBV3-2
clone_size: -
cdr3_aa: CASSLIGGRYNEQFF
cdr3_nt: TGTGCCAGCAGCCTCATCGGCGGGAGGTACAATGAGCAGTTCTTC

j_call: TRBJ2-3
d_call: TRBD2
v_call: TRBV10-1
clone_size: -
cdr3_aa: CASSEVRLAGGVFTDTQYF
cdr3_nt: TGCGCCAGCAGTGAGGTTCGACTAGCGGGAGGAGTCTTCACAGATACGCAGTATTTT

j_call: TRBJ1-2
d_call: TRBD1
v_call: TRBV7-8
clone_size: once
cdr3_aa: CASSLVARGDVGYTF
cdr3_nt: TGTGCCAGCAGCTTAGTGGCCAGGGGGGATGTTGGCTACACCTTC

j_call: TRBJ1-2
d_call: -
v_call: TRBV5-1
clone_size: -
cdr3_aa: CASSSQQGLNGYTF
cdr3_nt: TGCGCCAGCAGCTCGCAACAGGGACTAAATGGCTACACCTTC

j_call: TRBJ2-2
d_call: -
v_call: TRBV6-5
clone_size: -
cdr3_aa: CASSYSYNTGELFF
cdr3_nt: TGTGCCAGCAGTTATTCCTACAACACCGGGGAGCTGTTTTTT

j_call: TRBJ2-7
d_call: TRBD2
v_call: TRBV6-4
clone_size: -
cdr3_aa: CASSRGLAGVNEQYF
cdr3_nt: TGTGCCAGCAGTCGCGGACTAGCGGGAGTCAACGAGCAGTACTTC

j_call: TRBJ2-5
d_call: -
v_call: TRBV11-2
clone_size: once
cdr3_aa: CASSLSRGAQETQYF
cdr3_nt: TGTGCCAGCAGCCTCTCTCGGGGGGCCCAAGAGACCCAGTACTTC

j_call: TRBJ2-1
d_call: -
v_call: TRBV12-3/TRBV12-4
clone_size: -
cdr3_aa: CASTPSSYNEQFF
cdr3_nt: TGTGCCAGCACCCCCAGCTCCTACAATGAGCAGTTCTTC

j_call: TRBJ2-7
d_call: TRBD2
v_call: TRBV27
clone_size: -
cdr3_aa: CASSSPGLAGRFSYEQYF
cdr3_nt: TGTGCCAGCAGTTCCCCGGGACTAGCGGGCCGGTTCTCCTACGAGCAGTACTTC

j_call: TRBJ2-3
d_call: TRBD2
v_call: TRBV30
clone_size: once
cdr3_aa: CARAGGSIDTQYF
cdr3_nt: TGTGCCAGGGCGGGCGGGAGTATCGATACGCAGTATTTT

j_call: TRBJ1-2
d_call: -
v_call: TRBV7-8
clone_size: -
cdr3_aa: CASSPQQGREWNNYGYTF
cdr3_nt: TGTGCCAGCAGCCCACAGCAGGGGCGAGAATGGAATAACTATGGCTACACCTTC

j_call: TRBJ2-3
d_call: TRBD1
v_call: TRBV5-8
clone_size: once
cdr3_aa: CASSLGTGSWTDTQYF
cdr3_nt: TGTGCCAGCAGCTTGGGGACAGGGTCTTGGACAGATACGCAGTATTTT

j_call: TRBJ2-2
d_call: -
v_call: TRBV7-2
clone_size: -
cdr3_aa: CASSPRGFRTGELFF
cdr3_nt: TGTGCCAGCAGCCCACGGGGGTTTAGAACCGGGGAGCTGTTTTTT

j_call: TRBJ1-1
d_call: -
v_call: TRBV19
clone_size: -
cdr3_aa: CASRFGDAGAFF
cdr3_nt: TGTGCCAGTCGGTTCGGGGATGCGGGAGCTTTCTTT

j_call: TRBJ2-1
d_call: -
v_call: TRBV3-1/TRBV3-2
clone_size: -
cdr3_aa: CASSQRGGSDEQFF
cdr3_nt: TGTGCCAGCAGCCAAAGGGGGGGCTCGGATGAGCAGTTCTTC

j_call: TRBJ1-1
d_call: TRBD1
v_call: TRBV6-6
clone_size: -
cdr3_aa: CASIRAGGSNTEAFF
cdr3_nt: TGTGCCAGCATTAGGGCAGGGGGGTCAAACACTGAAGCTTTCTTT

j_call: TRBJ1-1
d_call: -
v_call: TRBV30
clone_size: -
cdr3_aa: CAWSGANTEAFF
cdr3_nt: TGTGCCTGGAGTGGAGCGAACACTGAAGCTTTCTTT

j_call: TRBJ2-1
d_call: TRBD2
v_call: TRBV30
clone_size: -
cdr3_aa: CAWSVLASGNNEQFF
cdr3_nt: TGTGCCTGGAGTGTTTTGGCTAGCGGGAACAATGAGCAGTTCTTC

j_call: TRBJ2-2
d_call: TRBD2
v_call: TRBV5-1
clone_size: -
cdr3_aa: CASSQTSGGTGELFF
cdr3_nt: TGCGCCAGCAGCCAGACTAGCGGGGGAACCGGGGAGCTGTTTTTT

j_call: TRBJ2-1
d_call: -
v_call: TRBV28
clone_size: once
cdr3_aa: CASRSQGSKSYNEQFF
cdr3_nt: TGTGCCAGCAGGTCTCAGGGGTCGAAGTCCTACAATGAGCAGTTCTTC

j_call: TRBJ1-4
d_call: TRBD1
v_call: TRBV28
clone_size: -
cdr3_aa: CASSSDRVDEKLFF
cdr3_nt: TGTGCCAGCAGCTCTGACAGGGTGGATGAAAAACTGTTTTTT

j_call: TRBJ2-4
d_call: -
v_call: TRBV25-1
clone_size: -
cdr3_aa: CASSGGGTKNIQYF
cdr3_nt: TGTGCCAGCAGTGGGGGTGGGACTAAAAACATTCAGTACTTC

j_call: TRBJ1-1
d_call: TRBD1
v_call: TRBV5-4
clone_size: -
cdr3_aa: CASSPPGTGVLGTEAFF
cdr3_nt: TGTGCCAGCAGCCCACCCGGGACAGGGGTTTTGGGCACTGAAGCTTTCTTT

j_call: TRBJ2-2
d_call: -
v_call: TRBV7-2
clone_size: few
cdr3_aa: CASSSQGANTGELFF
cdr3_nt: TGTGCCAGCAGCTCCCAGGGCGCGAACACCGGGGAGCTGTTTTTT

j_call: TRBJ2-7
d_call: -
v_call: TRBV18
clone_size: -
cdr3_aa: CASSPAQGSYEQYF
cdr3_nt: TGTGCCAGCTCACCAGCACAGGGTTCCTACGAGCAGTACTTC

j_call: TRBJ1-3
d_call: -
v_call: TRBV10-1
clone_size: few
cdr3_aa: CASLRPSNTIYF
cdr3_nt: TGCGCCAGCCTCAGGCCCAGCAACACCATATATTTT

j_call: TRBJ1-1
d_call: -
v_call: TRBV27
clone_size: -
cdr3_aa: CASSRRGEAFF
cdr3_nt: TGTGCCAGCAGCAGGCGGGGTGAAGCTTTCTTT

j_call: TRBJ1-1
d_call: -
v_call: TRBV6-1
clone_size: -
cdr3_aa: CASSEDGGPSTEAFF
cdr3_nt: TGTGCCAGCAGTGAAGACGGGGGTCCGAGCACTGAAGCTTTCTTT

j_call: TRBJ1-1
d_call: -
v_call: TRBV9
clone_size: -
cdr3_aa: CASSPRVNTEAFF
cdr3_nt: TGTGCCAGCAGCCCGCGTGTGAACACTGAAGCTTTCTTT

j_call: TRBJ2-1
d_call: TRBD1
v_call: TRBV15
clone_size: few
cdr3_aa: CATSRGGQENEQFF
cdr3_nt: TGTGCCACCAGCAGAGGAGGACAGGAGAATGAGCAGTTCTTC

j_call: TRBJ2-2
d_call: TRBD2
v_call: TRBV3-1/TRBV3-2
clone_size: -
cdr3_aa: CASSQGLAGDRTGELFF
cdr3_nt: TGTGCCAGCAGCCAAGGACTAGCGGGAGACAGAACCGGGGAGCTGTTTTTT

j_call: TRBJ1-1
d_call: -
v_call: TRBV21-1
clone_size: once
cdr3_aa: CASSKVSGRATEAFF
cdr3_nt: TGTGCCAGCAGCAAAGTTAGCGGCAGGGCCACTGAAGCTTTCTTT

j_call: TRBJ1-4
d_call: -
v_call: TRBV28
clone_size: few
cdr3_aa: CASSPPGSRSEKLFF
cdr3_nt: TGTGCCAGCAGCCCTCCTGGCTCAAGGAGTGAAAAACTGTTTTTT

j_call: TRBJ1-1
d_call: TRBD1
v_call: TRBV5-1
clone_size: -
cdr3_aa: CASSFNLQGISMNTEAFF
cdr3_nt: TGCGCCAGCAGCTTTAACCTACAGGGGATCTCCATGAACACTGAAGCTTTCTTT

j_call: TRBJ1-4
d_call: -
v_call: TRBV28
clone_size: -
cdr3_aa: CASYPRRGATNEKLFF
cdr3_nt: TGTGCCAGCTATCCCCGACGTGGAGCGACTAATGAAAAACTGTTTTTT

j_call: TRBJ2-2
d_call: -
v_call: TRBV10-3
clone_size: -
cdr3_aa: CAISDRTQGADGELFF
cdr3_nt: TGTGCCATCAGTGACCGAACTCAGGGTGCGGACGGGGAGCTGTTTTTT

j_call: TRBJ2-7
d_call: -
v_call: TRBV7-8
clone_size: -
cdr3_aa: CASSLPGEYEQYF
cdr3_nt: TGTGCCAGCAGTCTCCCCGGGGAATACGAGCAGTACTTC

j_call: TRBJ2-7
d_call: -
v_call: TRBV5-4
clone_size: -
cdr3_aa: CASSSQGGEQYF
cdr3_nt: TGTGCCAGCAGCTCCCAAGGGGGCGAGCAGTACTTC

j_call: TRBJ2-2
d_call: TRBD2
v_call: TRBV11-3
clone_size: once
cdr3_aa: CASSPGTSSNTGELFF
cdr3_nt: TGTGCCAGCAGCCCCGGGACTAGTTCGAACACCGGGGAGCTGTTTTTT

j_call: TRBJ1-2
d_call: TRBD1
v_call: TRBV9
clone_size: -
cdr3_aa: CASSMTGGRGYTF
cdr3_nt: TGTGCCAGCAGCATGACAGGGGGCCGGGGCTACACCTTC

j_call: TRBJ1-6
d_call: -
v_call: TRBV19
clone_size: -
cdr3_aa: CASSNGQGSPLHF
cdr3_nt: TGTGCCAGTAGTAACGGACAAGGTTCACCCCTCCACTTT

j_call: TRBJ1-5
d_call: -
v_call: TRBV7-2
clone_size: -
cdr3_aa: CASSLRGNGNQPQHF
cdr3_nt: TGTGCCAGCAGCTTACGGGGAAACGGCAATCAGCCCCAGCATTTT

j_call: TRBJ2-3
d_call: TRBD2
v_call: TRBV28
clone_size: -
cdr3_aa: CASSIAGFTDTQYF
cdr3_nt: TGTGCCAGCAGCATAGCGGGCTTCACAGATACGCAGTATTTT